This T cell receptor (beta chain) is from a study of early stage breast cancer tumors. V lost 1 base to trimming and J lost 0 bases; unmatched junction nucleotides: 9. The CDR3 loop spans 17 amino acids. CDR1 is SGHVS, CDR2 FNYEAQ, per germline. Points on this clone: Its antigen is unknown.

Study observations and caveats: Unsorted bulk genomic DNA sequencing lacked pairing and functional marker data.

Blood replicates held 0.5 ug DNA, tumor or normal breast approximately 1.5 ug, two each. This table comes from immunoSEQ multiplex PCR, and its TCRdb copy is limited to in-frame clones, with some not included. The sample lists about 28,000 clones; about 80% were seen once. The receptor was derived from a person aged 55 to 75 with breast cancer. The specimen was blood. This chain joins TRBV7-6 and TRBJ2-7, with 7 nucleotides matching TRBD2. The CDR3 sequence is CASSLVTSGASSYEQYF. DNA for the CDR3: TGTGCCAGCAGCTTAGTCACCAGCGGGGCGAGCTCCTACGAGCAGTACTTC. Complete variable domain (other parts from reference TRBV7-6 and TRBJ2-7): GAGVSQSPRYKVTKRGQDVALRCDPISGHVSLYWYRQALGQGPEFLTYFNYEAQQDKSGLPNDRFSAERPEGSISTLTIQRTEQRDSAMYRCASSLVTSGASSYEQYFGPGTRLTVT.